This T cell receptor beta chain was captured by sequencing in a study of cytomegalovirus exposure and HLA in healthy donors. Across the whole study: An early data release held 79 million or so unique TCRs from HLA-typed donors.

60 Vbeta and 13 Jbeta primers were used in PCR. Only in-frame clones appear in the TCRdb table, and some are missing; sequencing was by immunoSEQ multiplex PCR. The table shows around 150,000 clones, with roughly 8.8% occurring only once. To note about this clone: The antigen remains undetermined.

The CDR3 is 13 amino acids. The ends were cut back, 2 bases at V and 3 bases at J, with 7 bases in the middle. Germline values: CDR1 KGHSH, CDR2 LQKENI. Study-wide results and caveats: The majority of TCR sequences were rare, yet some public TCRs appeared in many donors.

The sample consisted of PBMCs. This sequence originates from a middle-aged woman in good health and CMV-seropositive. The rearrangement uses TRBV18 and TRBJ1-2, with D hard to call. CDR3 coding DNA: TGTGCCAGCTCACCAATGGCTGACTATGGCTACACCTTC. Protein product: CASSPMADYGYTF.